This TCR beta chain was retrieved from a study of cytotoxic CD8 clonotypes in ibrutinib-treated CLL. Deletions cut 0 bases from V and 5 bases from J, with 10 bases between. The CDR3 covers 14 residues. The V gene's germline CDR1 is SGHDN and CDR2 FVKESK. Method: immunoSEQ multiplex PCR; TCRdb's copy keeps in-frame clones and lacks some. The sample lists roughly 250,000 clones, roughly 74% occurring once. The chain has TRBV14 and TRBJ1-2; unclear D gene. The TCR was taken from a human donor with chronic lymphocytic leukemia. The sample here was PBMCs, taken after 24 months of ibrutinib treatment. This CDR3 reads CASSQDPRFYGYTF. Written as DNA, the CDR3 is TGTGCCAGCAGCCAAGATCCCCGGTTTTATGGCTACACCTTC.